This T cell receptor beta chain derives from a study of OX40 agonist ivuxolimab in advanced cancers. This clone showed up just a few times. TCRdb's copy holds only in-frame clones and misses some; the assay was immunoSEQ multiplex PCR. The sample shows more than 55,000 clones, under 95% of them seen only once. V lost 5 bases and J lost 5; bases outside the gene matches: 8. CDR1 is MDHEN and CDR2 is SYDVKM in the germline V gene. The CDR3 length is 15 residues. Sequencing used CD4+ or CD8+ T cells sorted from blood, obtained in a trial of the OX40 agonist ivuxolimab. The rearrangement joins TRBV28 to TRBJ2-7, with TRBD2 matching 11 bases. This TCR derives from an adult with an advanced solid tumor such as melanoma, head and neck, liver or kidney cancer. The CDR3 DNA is TGTGCCAGCAGTACCCAGACTAGCGGGAAGAACGAGCAGTACTTC. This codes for CASSTQTSGKNEQYF.